Listed below are T cell receptor beta chains from one sample, sequenced in a study of T cells after yellow fever vaccination. TCRdb called the 5' RACE reads again in MiXCR, with one record for every CDR3 protein. The data hold some 250,000 distinct CDR3 sequences, with 6.5% to 8.5% observed a single time. The input for sequencing was CD4+ T cells sorted from PBMCs, taken 15 days after the yellow fever booster vaccination. The origin of the receptors is a man younger than 40 who received the YFV17D yellow fever vaccine. The CDR3 runs from the conserved cysteine through the conserved F or W. A D gene is named only where the DNA matches it firmly. Clone size is stated in some rows and not others, as once, few, many or a class when expanded.

D,V,size,J,CDR3,DNA
.,TRBV7-2,many,TRBJ2-5,CASSLQGRGETQYF,TGTGCCAGCAGCCTCCAGGGCAGAGGAGAGACCCAGTACTTC
TRBD1,TRBV12-3/TRBV12-4,many,TRBJ2-7,CASRTGALPSYEQYF,TGTGCCAGCAGGACAGGGGCGCTTCCGTCCTACGAGCAGTACTTC
.,TRBV7-2,few,TRBJ2-3,CASSHGGDTQYF,TGTGCCAGCAGCCACGGCGGGGATACGCAGTATTTT
.,TRBV5-4,.,TRBJ1-2,CASGHGPYCYTF,TGTGCCAGCGGCCATGGGCCCTATTGCTACACCTTC
.,TRBV11-1,.,TRBJ2-6,CASSLGPRGRSGANVLTF,TGTGCCAGCAGCTTAGGGCCCCGGGGCCGGTCTGGGGCCAACGTCCTGACTTTC
TRBD2,TRBV14,.,TRBJ2-1,CASSLRAGEVDNEQFF,TGTGCCAGCAGCCTCCGAGCGGGAGAGGTTGACAATGAGCAGTTCTTC
.,TRBV7-9,few,TRBJ1-2,CASSLSSGAYGYTF,TGTGCCAGCAGCCTAAGTTCCGGAGCCTATGGCTACACCTTC
.,TRBV5-1,.,TRBJ2-7,CASKSMDSSYEQYF,TGCGCCAGCAAATCGATGGACTCAAGCTACGAGCAGTACTTC
.,TRBV5-1,few,TRBJ2-2,CAATGSEAGELFF,TGCGCCGCAACCGGGAGCGAGGCCGGGGAGCTGTTTTTT
TRBD2,TRBV19,few,TRBJ2-1,CASRGLAGGSYNEQFF,TGTGCCAGTAGAGGACTAGCGGGGGGATCCTACAATGAGCAGTTCTTC
.,TRBV27,many,TRBJ2-7,CASSSGDTYEQYF,TGTGCCAGCAGTAGTGGGGATACCTACGAGCAGTACTTC
TRBD1,TRBV30,few,TRBJ2-2,CAWRSGTGVANTGELFF,TGTGCCTGGAGATCCGGGACAGGTGTAGCGAACACCGGGGAGCTGTTTTTT
.,TRBV6-6,.,TRBJ2-2,CASRMGTGELFF,TGTGCCAGCAGGATGGGGACCGGGGAGCTGTTTTTT
.,TRBV20-1,many,TRBJ1-5,CSGREGGGGQPQHF,TGCAGTGGAAGAGAAGGGGGGGGCGGCCAGCCCCAGCATTTT
TRBD2,TRBV11-2,.,TRBJ2-7,CASSSGTSGSREQYF,TGTGCCAGCAGCTCTGGGACTAGCGGGAGTCGGGAGCAGTACTTC
.,TRBV12-3/TRBV12-4,few,TRBJ2-6,CASSFLPVSGANVLTF,TGTGCCAGCAGTTTCCTCCCTGTCTCTGGGGCCAACGTCCTGACTTTC
.,TRBV28,.,TRBJ2-1,CASRKTSNEQFF,TGTGCCAGCAGAAAGACTAGCAATGAGCAGTTCTTC
.,TRBV9,few,TRBJ1-2,CASSVANKGGYTF,TGTGCCAGCAGCGTAGCTAATAAGGGTGGCTACACCTTC
.,TRBV7-8,.,TRBJ1-1,CASSLEDTEAFF,TGTGCCAGCAGCTTGGAGGACACTGAAGCTTTCTTT
.,TRBV3-1,.,TRBJ2-5,CASSRMNSQETQYF,TGTGCCAGCAGCCGAATGAATTCGCAAGAGACCCAGTACTTC
.,TRBV28,once,TRBJ1-5,CASSSPLGAVVSNQPQHF,TGTGCCAGCAGTTCTCCCCTTGGGGCAGTCGTTAGCAATCAGCCCCAGCATTTT
TRBD1,TRBV2,few,TRBJ2-7,CASRESGTGTEQYF,TGTGCCAGCAGAGAATCCGGGACAGGGACCGAGCAGTACTTC
.,TRBV12-3/TRBV12-4,many,TRBJ2-4,CASSLESTKNIQYF,TGTGCCAGCAGTTTAGAGTCCACCAAAAACATTCAGTACTTC
.,TRBV7-2,.,TRBJ2-1,CASSRPGGEQFF,TGTGCCAGCAGCCGCCCTGGCGGTGAGCAGTTCTTC
TRBD1,TRBV7-2,many,TRBJ1-5,CASSRQGDQPQHF,TGTGCCAGCAGCAGACAGGGGGATCAGCCCCAGCATTTT
TRBD2,TRBV6-5,few,TRBJ2-3,CASSYSGGGPATDTQYF,TGTGCCAGCAGTTACAGTGGGGGAGGGCCAGCGACAGATACGCAGTATTTT
.,TRBV20-1,few,TRBJ2-1,CSASLGLVGNEQFF,TGCAGTGCTAGTCTGGGTTTAGTTGGAAATGAGCAGTTCTTC
TRBD2,TRBV29-1,many,TRBJ2-2,CSVVVLAGAGELFF,TGCAGCGTTGTTGTACTAGCGGGAGCCGGGGAGCTGTTTTTT
TRBD2,TRBV7-2,many,TRBJ2-5,CASSVVSGTQETQYF,TGTGCCAGCAGCGTTGTGAGCGGGACCCAAGAGACCCAGTACTTC
.,TRBV12-3/TRBV12-4,many,TRBJ1-5,CASSPGDIGQPQHF,TGTGCCAGCAGTCCGGGGGACATTGGACAGCCCCAGCATTTT
TRBD2,TRBV7-2,many,TRBJ2-3,CASSLAGGADTQYF,TGTGCCAGCAGCTTGGCGGGAGGCGCAGATACGCAGTATTTT
TRBD2,TRBV10-3,.,TRBJ2-3,CAISEGSGRTFSTDTQYF,TGTGCCATCAGTGAAGGTAGCGGGAGGACCTTTAGCACAGATACGCAGTATTTT
TRBD2,TRBV5-1,many,TRBJ2-7,CASSLAGLATSYEQYF,TGCGCCAGCAGCTTGGCGGGACTAGCGACATCCTACGAGCAGTACTTC
.,TRBV4-2,.,TRBJ2-2,CASSLNWGNPGELFF,TGTGCCAGCAGCCTTAACTGGGGAAACCCCGGGGAGCTGTTTTTT
.,TRBV7-8,few,TRBJ2-5,CASSPDRPETQYF,TGTGCCAGCAGCCCCGACAGGCCGGAGACCCAGTACTTC
.,TRBV4-3,few,TRBJ2-3,CASSQGRADTQYF,TGCGCCAGCAGCCAAGGAAGGGCAGATACGCAGTATTTT
.,TRBV4-2,few,TRBJ2-5,CASSQVAGNQETQYF,TGTGCCAGCAGCCAAGTCGCAGGGAACCAAGAGACCCAGTACTTC
.,TRBV5-1,.,TRBJ2-5,CASSLEPGTRLETQYF,TGCGCCAGCAGCTTGGAACCGGGCACACGGCTAGAGACCCAGTACTTC
.,TRBV27,many,TRBJ1-2,CASSPDSLIPLGYTF,TGTGCCAGCAGCCCGGACAGTCTTATTCCGTTAGGATACACCTTC
.,TRBV5-5,many,TRBJ2-5,CASSRAGPQETQYF,TGTGCCAGCAGCCGGGCGGGACCACAAGAGACCCAGTACTTC
.,TRBV3-1,.,TRBJ2-1,CASSAMAAEGNNEQFF,TGTGCCAGCAGCGCTATGGCAGCGGAGGGAAACAATGAGCAGTTCTTC
TRBD1,TRBV9,many,TRBJ2-2,CASTRLAGGNTGELFF,TGTGCCAGCACTCGTCTGGCAGGGGGGAACACCGGGGAGCTGTTTTTT
.,TRBV7-2,.,TRBJ2-7,CASSLRGKGGSPYEQYF,TGTGCCAGCAGCTTAAGGGGGAAGGGGGGGTCACCCTACGAGCAGTACTTC
TRBD1,TRBV5-1,few,TRBJ2-5,CASSKTGTGSGWQETQYF,TGCGCCAGCAGCAAAACCGGGACAGGGAGTGGGTGGCAAGAGACCCAGTACTTC
.,TRBV12-3/TRBV12-4,many,TRBJ1-5,CASSLGSNQPQHF,TGTGCCAGCAGCTTAGGGAGCAATCAGCCCCAGCATTTT
.,TRBV10-3,few,TRBJ1-1,CAIRGGEGGVTEAFF,TGTGCCATCAGGGGAGGTGAGGGCGGGGTGACTGAAGCTTTCTTT
.,TRBV7-2,few,TRBJ2-1,CASSFGSNNEQFF,TGTGCCAGCAGCTTCGGATCCAACAATGAGCAGTTCTTC
TRBD2,TRBV12-3/TRBV12-4,many,TRBJ2-1,CASNLAGPSYNEQFF,TGTGCCAGCAACCTAGCGGGCCCCTCCTACAATGAGCAGTTCTTC
.,TRBV30,.,TRBJ1-4,CAWRLSTSTNEKLFF,TGTGCCTGGAGACTATCCACGTCAACTAATGAAAAACTGTTTTTT
.,TRBV11-2,.,TRBJ2-7,CASRLGFGSSPSSYEQYF,TGTGCCAGCAGATTGGGATTCGGTTCATCCCCGTCGTCCTACGAGCAGTACTTC